These T cell receptor beta chains were read from a single sample in a study of CD8 T cells in Susac syndrome. MiXCR, applied by TCRdb to the immunoSEQ multiplex PCR reads, yields one record per CDR3 protein. The profile shows some 150,000 distinct CDR3 sequences, nearly 95% of them singletons. Sequencing used CD8+ T cells from PBMCs. The receptors here all came from a human donor in good health. The CDR3 runs from the conserved cysteine through the conserved F or W. The D gene is left open where the match is weak.

V gene	J gene	D gene	CDR3 protein	CDR3 DNA
TRBV29-1	TRBJ2-1	NA	CSVEAGRDEQFF	TGCAGCGTTGAGGCCGGCCGCGATGAGCAGTTCTTC
TRBV27	TRBJ2-1	TRBD2	CASSLSPGLGNNEQFF	TGTGCCAGCAGTTTATCCCCGGGACTAGGCAACAATGAGCAGTTCTTC
TRBV9	TRBJ1-2	TRBD1	CASSRGGQGRSGYTF	TGTGCCAGCAGCCGGGGGGGACAGGGACGGTCTGGCTACACCTTC
TRBV4-3	TRBJ2-1	TRBD1	CASSPLPGTGGGEQFF	TGCGCCAGCAGCCCCCTGCCCGGGACAGGGGGCGGTGAGCAGTTCTTC
TRBV27	TRBJ2-7	NA	CASSLSLAGVLGEQYF	TGTGCCAGCAGTTTATCCCTAGCAGGGGTATTGGGCGAGCAGTACTTC
TRBV30	TRBJ1-2	TRBD1	CAGTGTVYTF	TGTGCCGGAACCGGGACAGTCTACACCTTC
TRBV5-4	TRBJ2-3	NA	CASSPSAASTDTQYF	TGTGCCAGCAGCCCTAGCGCGGCTAGCACAGATACGCAGTATTTT
TRBV15	TRBJ1-1	NA	CATGGVGTEAFF	TGTGCCACCGGAGGGGTCGGGACTGAAGCTTTCTTT
TRBV27	TRBJ2-5	NA	CASSLYWDSETQYF	TGTGCCAGCAGTTTATATTGGGATTCGGAGACCCAGTACTTC
TRBV20-1	TRBJ2-5	NA	CSATGRVQETQYF	TGCAGTGCTACTGGACGGGTACAAGAGACCCAGTACTTC
TRBV29-1	TRBJ1-4	NA	CSVEVGNGEEKLFF	TGCAGCGTTGAAGTTGGAAACGGGGAGGAAAAACTGTTTTTT
TRBV30	TRBJ2-7	TRBD2	CAWGEGSGFHEQYF	TGTGCCTGGGGGGAGGGTAGCGGGTTCCACGAGCAGTACTTC
TRBV5-4	TRBJ2-5	NA	CASSFNPSPQETQYF	TGTGCCAGCAGCTTTAACCCTAGCCCCCAGGAGACCCAGTACTTC
TRBV7-9	TRBJ1-1	NA	CASSSHIRSTKAFF	TGTGCCAGCAGCTCCCACATAAGGAGCACTAAAGCTTTCTTT
TRBV29-1	TRBJ2-7	TRBD2	CSVAGLASLKFYEQYF	TGCAGCGTTGCGGGACTAGCCTCCCTGAAGTTCTACGAGCAGTACTTC